This T cell receptor (beta chain) is from a study of blood T cell repertoires in COVID-19. Study in general: Sites in the United States, Italy and Spain provided acute and convalescent COVID-19 samples. PBMCs, B-cell-depleted T cells, or T cells provided the cDNA or gDNA that made up the material.

Study processing details: By means of reference gene primer amplification, nucleated cell counts were estimated. TCRdb's table, derived via immunoSEQ multiplex PCR, lists solely in-frame clones and lacks some. That table furnishes V, J and clone size, whereas the DNA furnished D and trimming. Here the sample spans around 100,000 clones, about 92% being singletons. The V and J ends lost 5 bases and 0 bases, in that order; junction bases with no gene match: 11. From germline, CDR1 is SGHVS and CDR2 FNYEAQ. The CDR3 extends over 17 amino acids. The receptor comes from a woman older than 75 in a cohort sampled during active COVID-19. This sequence joins TRBV7-6 and TRBJ2-3; 7 bases match TRBD2. Sequenced: peripheral blood. The CDR3 nucleotides are TGTGCCAGCAGCCGATTGGGGGAGGGCCGTAGCACAGATACGCAGTATTTT. It is translated as CASSRLGEGRSTDTQYF.